This passage covers 19 T cell receptor beta chains from one sample sequenced in a study of regulatory T cells in long-lasting Graves disease. Time point: newly diagnosed GD, antithyroid drugs for less than 3 months. From PBMCs, RNA was extracted and then used to make the TCR library. iRepertoire HTBI primers and Arm-PCR of CDR3 regions built TCR beta libraries. TCRdb analysed the multiplex PCR reads with MiXCR anew, one entry per CDR3 protein. The sample lists hundreds of thousands of distinct CDR3 sequences; around 15% were seen once. The same sample was also studied in work on T cells in Graves' hyperthyroidism and ophthalmopathy.

This specimen was peripheral blood mononuclear cells (PBMCs), taken at new diagnosis, from a patient treated with antithyroid drugs. These TCRs come from a woman aged 35 to 59 with Graves disease.

The CDR3 spells CASSEYGYQPQHF. As DNA, the CDR3 is TGTGCCAGCAGCGAATATGGGTATCAGCCCCAGCATTTT. The chain links TRBV6-1 to TRBJ1-5; D not certain. The CDR3 consists of 13 residues. Between the trimmed V and J ends, which lost 6 bases and 5 bases, there was a span of 11 bases. The germline V gene has CDR1 MNHNS and CDR2 SASEGT.

The chain has TRBV18 and TRBJ1-3; D is possibly TRBD1 (5 bases). The germline V gene encodes CDR1 KGHSH and CDR2 LQKENI. V lost 0 bases and J lost 3, with 9 bases in between. The CDR3 runs to 15 residues. DNA for the CDR3: TGTGCCAGCTCACCACCTTCAGGGAATGGAAACACCATATATTTT. Translated: CASSPPSGNGNTIYF.

This clonotype was seen many times. The chain carries TRBV5-5 and TRBJ1-5, with 7 nucleotides matching TRBD1. CDR1 and CDR2 from the germline V gene are SGHKS and YYEKEE (reference sequence). CDR3 length: 17 amino acids. The ends lost 0 bases at V and 1 base at J; junction bases unmatched: 7. The CDR3 reads CASSLGGGGASNQPQHF. The CDR3 region has the DNA TGTGCCAGCAGCTTGGGGGGAGGGGGCGCGAGCAATCAGCCCCAGCATTTT.

This clonotype was observed many times. The chain combines TRBV2 with TRBJ2-1, with 7 bases fitting TRBD1. This CDR3 contains 15 residues. With V trimmed by 4 bases and J by 8 bases, 11 bases remained unmatched. The germline CDR1 and CDR2 sequences are SNHLY and FYNNEI. CDR3 residues: CASSGGPRDSYEQFF. The CDR3 DNA sequence: TGTGCCAGCAGTGGGGGTCCCCGGGACAGCTATGAGCAGTTCTTC. Looking up the rest from reference TRBV2 and TRBJ2-1 gives the full variable domain: EPEVTQTPSHQVTQMGQEVILRCVPISNHLYFYWYRQILGQKVEFLVSFYNNEISEKSEIFDDQFSVERPDGSNFTLKIRSTKLEDSAMYFCASSGGPRDSYEQFFGPGTRLTVL.

The table lists this clonotype with a few counts. The V gene is TRBV20-1, the J gene TRBJ1-2; 9 nucleotides line up with TRBD1. CDR1 is DFQATT, CDR2 SNEGSKA, per germline (reference sequence). The J segment lost 8 bases and the V segment lost 7 bases, leaving 8 bases of the junction unmatched. This CDR3 comprises 12 residues. The DNA of the CDR3 is TGCAGTGTTAGCAGAGGACAGGGGGGCTACACCTTC. It yields the protein CSVSRGQGGYTF.

This clonotype was found many times. The chain combines TRBV7-2 with TRBJ1-6; TRBD1 matches at 10 bases. With 5 bases clipped from V and 6 bases from J, the junction kept 7 bases outside the gene matches. The CDR3 spans 16 residues. The V gene's germline CDR1 is SGHTA and CDR2 FQGNSA. DNA for the CDR3: TGTGCCAGCAGCCCTCGGGACAGGGGAGGTAATTCACCCCTCCACTTT. Translating it yields CASSPRDRGGNSPLHF.

In this sample, this clonotype turned up many times. This chain links TRBV20-1 with TRBJ1-5; D perhaps matches TRBD1 (6 bases). Trimming stripped 6 bases from V and 5 bases from J, with 17 bases between. Germline values: CDR1 DFQATT, CDR2 SNEGSKA (reference sequence). There are 14 residues in the CDR3. CDR3 in DNA: TGCAGTGCCAACGATGACAGGCGGGATCAGCCCCAGCATTTT. Protein product: CSANDDRRDQPQHF.

The chain joins TRBV4-1 to TRBJ2-7; D remains ambiguous. CDR3 length: 16 amino acids. Trimming cost V 0 bases and J 0 bases, with 12 bases left between them. Germline assignment: CDR1 MGHRA and CDR2 YSYEKL. Written as DNA, the CDR3 is TGCGCCAGCAGCCAAGATCCCCCTCTAACCTCCTACGAGCAGTACTTC. Residues: CASSQDPPLTSYEQYF.

This clonotype was seen a few times. The chain recombines TRBV6-2 or TRBV6-3 with TRBJ2-2, with a possible D match to TRBD1 (6 bases). The CDR3 is 13 amino acids. Between the trimmed V and J ends, which lost 1 base and 9 bases, there was a span of 9 bases. CDR1 and CDR2 (germline): MNHEY, SVGEGT. The CDR3 DNA sequence: TGTGCCAGCAGTTACTTGGGGGCCCGGGAGCTGTTTTTT. Protein sequence: CASSYLGARELFF.

This clonotype was seen ten or more times. J is TRBJ1-4 and V is TRBV13; D remains unclear. The CDR3 runs to 16 residues. Trimming cost V 5 bases and J 0 bases, with 13 bases left between them. CDR1 is PRHDT, CDR2 FYEKMQ, per germline (reference sequence). The CDR3 loop is CASSPTTPPTNEKLFF. CDR3 coding DNA: TGTGCCAGCAGCCCCACGACACCCCCAACTAATGAAAAACTGTTTTTT.

The rearrangement links TRBV6-4 to TRBJ2-1; D possibly corresponds to TRBD2 (5 bases). CDR3 length: 15 amino acids. V lost 3 bases, J lost 5 bases, and 14 bases lay in between. Per germline, CDR1 MRHNA and CDR2 SNTAGT. CDR3 sequence reads: CASSEFLGRNNEQFF. CDR3 coding DNA: TGTGCCAGCAGTGAGTTTCTGGGGAGAAACAATGAGCAGTTCTTC.

Ten or more counts support this clonotype. The genes are TRBV2 and TRBJ2-3, with 13 nucleotides matching TRBD2. The CDR3 loop spans 15 amino acids. CDR1 SNHLY and CDR2 FYNNEI come from the germline V gene. J gave up 0 bases and V 6 bases, and 0 bases lay outside the gene matches. CDR3 nucleotides: TGTGCCAGCAGGGGACTAGCGGGGAGCACAGATACGCAGTATTTT. It translates to CASRGLAGSTDTQYF.

This clonotype was observed a handful of times. The chain joins TRBV9 to TRBJ2-2; 7 bases are a match to TRBD1. The trim removed 4 bases at V and 4 bases at J, leaving 10 bases unmatched. Germline V gene data show CDR1 as SGDLS and CDR2 as YYNGEE. The CDR3 has 16 residues. The CDR3 DNA is TGTGCCAGCAGCTTAAGTGGGACAGAAGTCACCGGGGAGCTGTTTTTT. This translates into CASSLSGTEVTGELFF.

This clonotype appeared once. CDR3 region: CATRPSGTSGYNEQFF. The CDR3 DNA is TGTGCCACCAGGCCATCCGGGACTAGCGGATACAATGAGCAGTTCTTC. V is TRBV24-1 and J is TRBJ2-1; 11 bases are shared with TRBD2. CDR1 is KGHDR and CDR2 is SFDVKD in the germline V gene. The CDR3 contains 16 residues. V was clipped by 7 bases and J by 4 bases; unmatched bases: 8.

The table lists this clonotype with many counts. The chain carries TRBV18 and TRBJ1-6; a possible D gene is TRBD1 (6 bases). Trimming removed 4 bases at V and 7 bases at J, with 17 bases between. The CDR3 spans 16 residues. Germline-derived CDR1 and CDR2 are KGHSH and LQKENI. This chain's CDR3 is CASSRGQPEKNSPLHF. As DNA, the CDR3 is TGTGCCAGCTCACGGGGGCAACCTGAGAAGAATTCACCCCTCCACTTT.

This clonotype occurred many times. The chain links TRBV27 to TRBJ1-6; no clear D. The V gene's germline CDR1 is MNHEY and CDR2 SMNVEV (reference sequence). This CDR3 is built from 16 residues. Trimming took off 5 bases at V and 0 bases at J, with 11 bases between the two ends. Here the CDR3 DNA reads TGTGCCAGCAGTCTCCATCTGAGCTCCTATAATTCACCCCTCCACTTT. It translates to CASSLHLSSYNSPLHF.

This clonotype was counted at least ten times. The CDR3 spells CASSQEGGAFF. CDR3 bases: TGTGCCAGCAGCCAAGAGGGGGGAGCTTTCTTT. The chain is built from TRBV3-1 and TRBJ1-1; D is possibly TRBD1 (5 bases). CDR1 and CDR2 from the germline V gene are LGHDT and YNNKEL (reference sequence). There are 11 residues in the CDR3. V was shortened by 0 bases and J by 10 bases, with 6 bases between the two germline ends.

The sample holds many counts of this clonotype. The chain combines TRBV18 with TRBJ1-4, with 9 bases identical to TRBD1. With 3 bases clipped from V and 8 bases from J, the junction kept 7 bases outside the gene matches. The CDR3 loop spans 15 amino acids. Per germline, CDR1 KGHSH and CDR2 LQKENI. CDR3 DNA sequence: TGTGCCAGCTCACCCCGGACAGGGGCGGGAGAAAAACTGTTTTTT. Translated, it gives CASSPRTGAGEKLFF.

As for this clonotype: The junction shows a germline mismatch at one end, possibly a read error. The chain has TRBV11-2 and TRBJ2-5; TRBD1 agrees at 9 bases. CDR3 length: 17 amino acids. CDR1 SGHAT and CDR2 FQNNGV come from the germline V gene. CDR3 nucleotides: TGCGCCAGCAGCCACCCCCCAGACAGGGGGGAGTGGGAGACCCAGTACTTC. Its translation is CASSHPPDRGEWETQYF.